The clone carrying this TCR beta chain was seen only once. The antigen is not known. V lost 3 bases, J lost 4 bases, and 19 bases lay in between. CDR3 length: 16 amino acids. Germline V lookup: CDR1 SGDLS, CDR2 YYNGEE. The PCR was carried out with 60 Vbeta primers and 13 Jbeta primers. Produced via immunoSEQ multiplex PCR; TCRdb's table is partial and in-frame only. The sample yields about 190,000 clones, 60% to 80% seen once. The data were taken from a study of cytomegalovirus exposure and HLA in healthy donors. The study, taken as a whole, reports: Previous analysis showed most TCR beta V segments were productive about 90% or about 30% of the time.

V and J are TRBV9 and TRBJ1-1; the D gene is possibly TRBD1 (5 bases). Sequences were obtained from PBMCs. The source of this sequence is a woman under 30 in good health and CMV-seronegative. CDR3 residues: CASSARTQGVGTEAFF. CDR3 sequence (DNA): TGTGCCAGCAGCGCCAGAACCCAGGGCGTGGGCACTGAAGCTTTCTTT.